This T cell receptor beta chain originates from a study of Graves' ophthalmopathy and Graves' hyperthyroidism. This CDR3 has 13 amino acids. V lost 5 bases and J 7 bases, leaving 14 bases between the germline ends. From germline, CDR1 is MRHNA and CDR2 SNTAGT. This clonotype has at least ten counts. Amplifying from RNA transcripts, the study obtained TCR beta CDR3 regions. Second-round multiplex PCR came after a first-round RT-PCR that employed HTBI primers. TCRdb re-called the multiplex PCR reads through MiXCR, storing one row per CDR3 protein. Of about 400,000 distinct CDR3 sequences in the sample, approximately 21% are singletons; the top ten hold 3%.

This TCR was recovered from a woman in her late teens or twenties with stable Graves' hyperthyroidism. The chain has TRBV6-4 and TRBJ1-1; a weak D match, TRBD1 (5 bases). Source material: peripheral blood. This CDR3 is CASSYTGGVEAFF. The CDR3 DNA follows: TGTGCCAGCAGTTACACCGGGGGTGTTGAAGCTTTCTTT.